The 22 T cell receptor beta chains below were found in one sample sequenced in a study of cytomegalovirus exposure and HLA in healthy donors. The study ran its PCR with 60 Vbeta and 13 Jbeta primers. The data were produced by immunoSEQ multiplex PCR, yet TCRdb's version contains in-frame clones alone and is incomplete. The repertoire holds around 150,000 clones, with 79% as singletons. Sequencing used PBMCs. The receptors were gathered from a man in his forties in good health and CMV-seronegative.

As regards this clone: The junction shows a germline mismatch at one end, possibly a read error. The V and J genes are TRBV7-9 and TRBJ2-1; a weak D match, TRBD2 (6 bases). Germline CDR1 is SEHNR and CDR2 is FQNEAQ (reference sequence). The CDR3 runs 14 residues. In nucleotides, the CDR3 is TGTTCCAGCAGCTCGGAGGGCCAGTACACCTCGCAGTTCTTC. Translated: CSSSSEGQYTSQFF.

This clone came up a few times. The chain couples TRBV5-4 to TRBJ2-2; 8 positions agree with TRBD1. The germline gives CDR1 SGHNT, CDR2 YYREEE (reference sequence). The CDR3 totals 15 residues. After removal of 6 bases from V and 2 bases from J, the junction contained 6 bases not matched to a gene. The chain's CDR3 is CASTEDRVNTGELFF. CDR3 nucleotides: TGTGCCAGCACCGAGGACAGGGTTAACACCGGGGAGCTGTTTTTT.

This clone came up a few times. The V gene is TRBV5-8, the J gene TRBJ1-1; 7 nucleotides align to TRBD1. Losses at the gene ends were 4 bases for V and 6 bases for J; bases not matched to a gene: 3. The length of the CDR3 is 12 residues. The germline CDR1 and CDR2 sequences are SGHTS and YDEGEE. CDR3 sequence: CASSRTGSEAFF. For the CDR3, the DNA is TGTGCCAGCAGCCGGACAGGTTCTGAAGCTTTCTTT.

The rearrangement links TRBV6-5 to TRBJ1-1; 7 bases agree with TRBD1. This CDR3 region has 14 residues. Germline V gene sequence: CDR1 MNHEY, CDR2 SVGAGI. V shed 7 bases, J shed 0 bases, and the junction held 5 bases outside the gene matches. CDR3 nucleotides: TGTGCCAGCAAGACAGGGATGATGAACACTGAAGCTTTCTTT. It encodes CASKTGMMNTEAFF.

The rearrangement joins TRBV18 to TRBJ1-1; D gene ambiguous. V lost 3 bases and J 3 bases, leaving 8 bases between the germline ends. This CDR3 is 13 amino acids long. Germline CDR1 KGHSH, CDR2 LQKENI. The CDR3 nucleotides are TGTGCCAGCTCACCCGGGAAGGACACTGAAGCTTTCTTT. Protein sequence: CASSPGKDTEAFF.

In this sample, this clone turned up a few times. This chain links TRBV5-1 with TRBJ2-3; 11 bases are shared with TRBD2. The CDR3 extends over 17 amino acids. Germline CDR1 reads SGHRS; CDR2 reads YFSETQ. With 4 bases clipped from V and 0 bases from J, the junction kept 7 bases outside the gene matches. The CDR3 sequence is CASSPGTSGTSTDTQYF. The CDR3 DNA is TGCGCCAGCAGCCCAGGGACTAGCGGTACTAGCACAGATACGCAGTATTTT. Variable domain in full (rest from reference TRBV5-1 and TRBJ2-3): KAGVTQTPRYLIKTRGQQVTLSCSPISGHRSVSWYQQTPGQGLQFLFEYFSETQRNKGNFPGRFSGRQFSNSRSEMNVSTLELGDSALYLCASSPGTSGTSTDTQYFGPGTRLTVL.

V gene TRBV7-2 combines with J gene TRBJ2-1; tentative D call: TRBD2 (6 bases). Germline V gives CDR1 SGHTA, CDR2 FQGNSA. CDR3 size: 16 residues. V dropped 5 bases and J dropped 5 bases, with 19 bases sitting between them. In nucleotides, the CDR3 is TGTGCCAGCAGCCGCAGAAAGGCGGGACTCCACAATGAGCAGTTCTTC. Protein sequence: CASSRRKAGLHNEQFF.

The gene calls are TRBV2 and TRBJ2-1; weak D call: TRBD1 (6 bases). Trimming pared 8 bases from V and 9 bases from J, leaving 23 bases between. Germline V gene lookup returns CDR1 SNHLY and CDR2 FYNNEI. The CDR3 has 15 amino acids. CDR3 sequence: CASRATLGALGEQFF. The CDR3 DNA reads TGTGCCAGCCGCGCGACTTTGGGGGCTTTAGGTGAGCAGTTCTTC.

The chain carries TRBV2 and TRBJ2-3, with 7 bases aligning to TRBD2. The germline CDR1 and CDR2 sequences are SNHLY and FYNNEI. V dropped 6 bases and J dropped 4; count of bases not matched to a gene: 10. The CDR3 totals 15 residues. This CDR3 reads CASSWGGKGPDTQYF. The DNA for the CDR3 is TGTGCCAGCAGCTGGGGAGGGAAGGGCCCAGATACGCAGTATTTT. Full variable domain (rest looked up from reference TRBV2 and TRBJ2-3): EPEVTQTPSHQVTQMGQEVILRCVPISNHLYFYWYRQILGQKVEFLVSFYNNEISEKSEIFDDQFSVERPDGSNFTLKIRSTKLEDSAMYFCASSWGGKGPDTQYFGPGTRLTVL.

The CDR3 region has the DNA TGTGCCAGCAGCCTCCCAGGGGCCAACACTGAAGCTTTCTTT. This translates into CASSLPGANTEAFF. The chain recombines TRBV6-6 with TRBJ1-1, with D possibly TRBD1 on 6 matching bases. Germline values: CDR1 MNHNY, CDR2 SVGAGI (reference sequence). Between the trimmed V and J ends, which lost 6 bases and 2 bases, there was a span of 13 bases. The CDR3 consists of 14 residues.

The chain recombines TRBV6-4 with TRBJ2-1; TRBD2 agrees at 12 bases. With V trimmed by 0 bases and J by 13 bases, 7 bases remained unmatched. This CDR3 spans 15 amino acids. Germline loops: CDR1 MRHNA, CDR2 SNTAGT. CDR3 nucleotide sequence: TGTGCCAGCAGTGACTCCTTGCTAGCGGGAGGGCCACAGTTCTTC. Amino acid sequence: CASSDSLLAGGPQFF.

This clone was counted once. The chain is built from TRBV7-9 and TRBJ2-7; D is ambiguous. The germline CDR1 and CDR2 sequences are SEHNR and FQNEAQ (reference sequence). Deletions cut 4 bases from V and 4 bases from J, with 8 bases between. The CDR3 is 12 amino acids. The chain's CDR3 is CASSSYQYEQYF. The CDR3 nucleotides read TGTGCCAGCAGCTCGTACCAGTACGAGCAGTACTTC.

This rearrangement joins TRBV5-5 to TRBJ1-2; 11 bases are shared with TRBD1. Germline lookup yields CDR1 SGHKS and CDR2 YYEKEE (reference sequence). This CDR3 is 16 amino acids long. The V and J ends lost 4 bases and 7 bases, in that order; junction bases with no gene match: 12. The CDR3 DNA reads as TGTGCCAGCAGCGTTGGACAGGGGGCTGTTGTTCGTGGCTACACCTTC. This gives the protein CASSVGQGAVVRGYTF.

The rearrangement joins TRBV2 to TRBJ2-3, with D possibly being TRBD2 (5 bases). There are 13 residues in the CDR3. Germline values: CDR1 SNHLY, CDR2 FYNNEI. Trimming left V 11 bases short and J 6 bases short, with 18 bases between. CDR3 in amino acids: CADSRESGDTQYF. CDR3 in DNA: TGTGCCGATAGCCGGGAATCGGGGGATACGCAGTATTTT.

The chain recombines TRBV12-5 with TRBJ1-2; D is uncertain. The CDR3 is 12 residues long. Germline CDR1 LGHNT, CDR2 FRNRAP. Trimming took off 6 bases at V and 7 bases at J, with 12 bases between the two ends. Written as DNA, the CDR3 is TGTGCTAGTGGCTCAACGTTCGGTGGCTACACCTTC. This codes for CASGSTFGGYTF.

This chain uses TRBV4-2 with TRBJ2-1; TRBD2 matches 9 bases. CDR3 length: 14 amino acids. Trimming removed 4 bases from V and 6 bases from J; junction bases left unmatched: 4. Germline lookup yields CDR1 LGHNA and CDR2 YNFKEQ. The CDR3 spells CASSPGLASNEQFF. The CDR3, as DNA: TGTGCCAGCAGCCCGGGACTAGCAAGCAATGAGCAGTTCTTC.

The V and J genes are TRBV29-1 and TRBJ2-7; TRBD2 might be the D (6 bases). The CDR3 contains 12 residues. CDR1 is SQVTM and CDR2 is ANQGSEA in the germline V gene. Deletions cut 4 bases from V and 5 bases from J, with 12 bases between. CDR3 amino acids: CSVGGEIHEQYF. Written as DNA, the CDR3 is TGCAGCGTTGGGGGGGAGATCCACGAGCAGTACTTC.

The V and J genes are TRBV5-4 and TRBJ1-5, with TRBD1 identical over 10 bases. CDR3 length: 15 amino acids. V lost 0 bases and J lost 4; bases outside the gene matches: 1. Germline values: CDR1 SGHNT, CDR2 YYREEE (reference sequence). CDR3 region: CASSLGQGANQPQHF. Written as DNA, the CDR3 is TGTGCCAGCAGCTTGGGACAGGGGGCGAATCAGCCCCAGCATTTT.

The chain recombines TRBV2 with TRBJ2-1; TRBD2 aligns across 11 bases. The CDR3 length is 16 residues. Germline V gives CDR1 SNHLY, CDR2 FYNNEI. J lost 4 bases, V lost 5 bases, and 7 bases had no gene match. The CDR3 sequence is CASSHTTSGGYNEQFF. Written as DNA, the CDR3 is TGTGCCAGCAGTCACACTACTAGCGGGGGATACAATGAGCAGTTCTTC.

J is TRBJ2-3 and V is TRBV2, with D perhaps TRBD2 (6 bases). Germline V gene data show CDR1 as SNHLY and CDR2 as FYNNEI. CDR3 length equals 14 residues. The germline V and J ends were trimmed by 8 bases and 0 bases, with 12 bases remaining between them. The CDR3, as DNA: TGTGCCAGCCAGGTAGGAGGGAGCACAGATACGCAGTATTTT. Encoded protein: CASQVGGSTDTQYF. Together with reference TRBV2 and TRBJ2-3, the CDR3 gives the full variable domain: EPEVTQTPSHQVTQMGQEVILRCVPISNHLYFYWYRQILGQKVEFLVSFYNNEISEKSEIFDDQFSVERPDGSNFTLKIRSTKLEDSAMYFCASQVGGSTDTQYFGPGTRLTVL.

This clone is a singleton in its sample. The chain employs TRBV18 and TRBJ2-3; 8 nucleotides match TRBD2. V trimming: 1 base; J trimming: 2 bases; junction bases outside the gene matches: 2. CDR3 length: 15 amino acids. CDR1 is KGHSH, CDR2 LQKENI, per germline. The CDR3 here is CASSPLAGFTDTQYF. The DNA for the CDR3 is TGTGCCAGCTCACCACTAGCGGGGTTCACAGATACGCAGTATTTT.

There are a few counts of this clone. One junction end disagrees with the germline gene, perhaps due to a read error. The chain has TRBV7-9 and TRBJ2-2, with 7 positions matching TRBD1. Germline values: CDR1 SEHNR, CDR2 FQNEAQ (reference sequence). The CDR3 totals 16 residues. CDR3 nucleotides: TGTTCCAGCAGCTCCGCTAGGGGGCGAGGCACCGGGGAGCTGTTTTTT. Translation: CSSSSARGRGTGELFF.